This T cell receptor beta chain was captured in a study of regulatory T cells in long-lasting Graves disease. Points from the study as a whole: Exclusively peripheral blood, rather than thyroid tissue, was studied.

The time point denotes: persistent/refractory GD, antithyroid drugs over 5 years with positive TRAb. The TCR library was made from RNA that had been extracted from PBMCs in TRIzol. The CDR3 covers 12 residues. Trimming stripped 5 bases from V and 7 bases from J, with 11 bases between. CDR1 is MNHNS, CDR2 SASEGT, per germline. In its sample, this clonotype was seen a few times. Its antigen is still unknown. Investigators prepared the TCR beta libraries by applying iRepertoire HTBI primers and Arm-PCR of CDR3 regions. TCRdb analysed the multiplex PCR reads with MiXCR anew, one entry per CDR3 protein. The table shows about 450,000 distinct CDR3 sequences, with roughly a quarter occurring only once.

The specimen was peripheral blood mononuclear cells (PBMCs), collected when the disease was refractory, from a patient treated with antithyroid drugs. This receptor was identified in a female donor with Graves disease. V and J are TRBV6-1 and TRBJ2-5; perhaps TRBD2 as D (5 bases). DNA for the CDR3: TGTGCCAGCAGTAACCTGGACTCGACCCAGTACTTC. Translation: CASSNLDSTQYF.